A selection of T cell receptor beta chains follows, all from one sample in a study of blood T cell repertoires in COVID-19. Here immunoSEQ multiplex PCR was the method, and the copy in TCRdb shows in-frame clones only, minus some. The sample yields some 270,000 clones, roughly 85% seen once. The sample taken for sequencing was PBMCs or T cells enriched from blood (not recorded which). Every receptor here comes from a woman aged 45-59 years with acute COVID-19. Each CDR3 is given with its conserved first and last residue.

v_call,cdr3_aa
TRBV20-1,CSASKRGHWETQYF
TRBV19,CASRDRGDSPLHF
TRBV5-4,CASSRINSGGARETQYF
TRBV19,CASTPTGIHTEAFF
TRBV4-3,CASSPAGSYEQYF
TRBV21-1,CASSSLQPQHF
TRBV6-5,CASHWTGKSTEAFF
TRBV19,CASSTGGLSGELFF
TRBV29-1,CSVRGSGQEGWTNEKLFF
TRBV18,CASSPPVRVEAFF
TRBV5-4,CASSLAGVSGGSRTDTQYF
TRBV2,CASSERPGDPYGYTF
TRBV19,CASSTGTASNQPQHF
TRBV7-2,CASSPGGAVYGYTF
TRBV19,CASSTEDNRSNQPQHF
TRBV7-2,CASSPHMRTGELFF
TRBV27,CASSLAGQGDSPLHF
TRBV7-9,CASSSDRRNTEAFF
TRBV10-2,CASLGRVKFLNTEAFF
TRBV7-9,CASSTDRDRGPPLHF
TRBV29-1,CSVEWQGATEAFF
TRBV5-1,CASSLDRGLDYGYTF
TRBV20-1,CSASRPAGINEQFF
TRBV3-1/TRBV3-2,CASSRLGQGGSNTEAFF
TRBV6-5,CASQPGGFYEQYF
TRBV6-5,CASSYDGENYGYTF
TRBV7-2,CASSQTSGGSYEQYF